Listed here are 13 T cell receptor beta chains from one sample, sequenced in a study of control samples from healthy donors and cancer patients. Produced via immunoSEQ multiplex PCR; TCRdb's table is partial and in-frame only. This repertoire shows 110,000 or so clones, more than 85% found once; its top ten account for approximately 15%. Sequencing was done on a sample of blood. Source of these receptors: a woman aged 45-65 years in good health.

The chain couples TRBV6-1 to TRBJ2-1, with D perhaps matching TRBD2 (7 bases). CDR1 is MNHNS, CDR2 SASEGT, per germline. The CDR3 extends over 17 amino acids. V lost 1 base and J lost 3, with 16 bases in between. The DNA of the CDR3 is TGTGCCAGCAGTGAAGTCTGGAAGGGGGGGCTCTACAATGAGCAGTTCTTC. This codes for CASSEVWKGGLYNEQFF.

The chain has TRBV5-1 and TRBJ2-2; the D is unclear. Per germline, CDR1 SGHRS and CDR2 YFSETQ. The length of the CDR3 is 14 residues. Trimming removed 9 bases at V and 0 bases at J, with 12 bases between. Here the CDR3 reads CATGGVANTGELFF. The CDR3 nucleotides read TGCGCCACCGGTGGGGTGGCGAACACCGGGGAGCTGTTTTTT. The variable domain in full, with the rest retrieved from reference TRBV5-1 and TRBJ2-2, is KAGVTQTPRYLIKTRGQQVTLSCSPISGHRSVSWYQQTPGQGLQFLFEYFSETQRNKGNFPGRFSGRQFSNSRSEMNVSTLELGDSALYLCATGGVANTGELFFGEGSRLTVL.

Only a few counts were recorded for this clone. The gene calls are TRBV27 and TRBJ1-2; 8 bases are shared with TRBD1. Germline assignment: CDR1 MNHEY and CDR2 SMNVEV (reference sequence). Losses at the gene ends were 3 bases for V and 10 bases for J; bases not matched to a gene: 13. The CDR3 extends over 15 amino acids. The CDR3 loop is CASSFRVQGAPAYTF. Here the CDR3 DNA reads TGTGCCAGCAGTTTCCGGGTGCAGGGGGCACCTGCCTACACCTTC.

This clone has just a few counts. The chain joins TRBV6-2 or TRBV6-3 to TRBJ1-2, with 9 bases lining up with TRBD1. The CDR3 totals 15 residues. The V gene end was trimmed by 0 bases and the J gene end by 4 bases; junction bases not matched to a gene: 3. Germline lookup yields CDR1 MNHEY and CDR2 SVGEGT. CDR3 region: CASSYSGTGSYGYTF. The CDR3 nucleotides read TGTGCCAGCAGTTACTCGGGGACAGGGAGCTATGGCTACACCTTC.

This sequence joins TRBV11-2 and TRBJ2-2; D remains ambiguous. The V gene lost 7 bases and the J gene lost 7 bases, with 13 bases spanning the gap. Per germline, CDR1 SGHAT and CDR2 FQNNGV. CDR3 length: 13 amino acids. The DNA of the CDR3 is TGTGCCAGCACTCCGGCGGTCGTCGGGGAGCTGTTTTTT. Translation: CASTPAVVGELFF.

The gene calls are TRBV19 and TRBJ1-5; a possible D gene is TRBD1 (5 bases). V lost 6 bases and J 0 bases, leaving 12 bases between the germline ends. This CDR3 has 15 residues. CDR1 and CDR2 from the germline V gene are LNHDA and SQIVND (reference sequence). The CDR3 region is CASRFQTVSNQPQHF. The CDR3 bases are TGTGCCAGTAGATTTCAGACAGTTAGCAATCAGCCCCAGCATTTT.

At least ten counts were recorded for this clone. The chain uses TRBV2 and TRBJ1-1; no clear D. V was trimmed by 3 bases and J by 3 bases, leaving 8 bases between them. CDR3 length equals 13 residues. The germline CDR1 and CDR2 sequences are SNHLY and FYNNEI. The CDR3 coding sequence is TGTGCCAGCAGTGATGCCGCCGACACTGAAGCTTTCTTT. Amino acid sequence: CASSDAADTEAFF.

CDR3 residues: CASSITTRGAGQPQHF. CDR3 nucleotide sequence: TGTGCCAGTAGTATTACAACCCGGGGGGCAGGGCAGCCCCAGCATTTT. The chain has TRBV19 and TRBJ1-5, with D possibly being TRBD1 (6 bases). Germline-derived CDR1 and CDR2 are LNHDA and SQIVND (reference sequence). With 3 bases removed from V and 7 bases from J, the gap between germline ends came to 19 bases. The CDR3 totals 16 residues.

The J gene is TRBJ1-1, the V gene TRBV5-8; the match to TRBD1 covers 10 bases. This CDR3 has 16 amino acids. Losses at the gene ends were 1 base for V and 1 base for J; bases not matched to a gene: 4. Germline values: CDR1 SGHTS, CDR2 YDEGEE. The CDR3 DNA follows: TGTGCCAGCAGCTTGTGGGGACAGGGGAGGAACACTGAAGCTTTCTTT. Protein: CASSLWGQGRNTEAFF.

The rearrangement uses TRBV6-5 and TRBJ2-1; the D is unclear. From germline, CDR1 is MNHEY and CDR2 SVGAGI. The V gene lost 2 bases and the J gene lost 3 bases, with 5 bases spanning the gap. The CDR3 spans 13 residues. The CDR3: CASSYGIYNEQFF. CDR3 nucleotide sequence: TGTGCCAGCAGTTACGGCATCTACAATGAGCAGTTCTTC.

This chain joins TRBV21-1 and TRBJ1-5. TRBV21-1 is tagged as a pseudogene. This CDR3 is built from 15 residues. In DNA form, the CDR3 reads TGTGCCAGCAGCAAAGAAAATTCCTCGCGTAGGCCCCAGCATTTT. It specifies CASSKENSSRRPQHF.

The count of this clone is one. V gene TRBV11-2 combines with J gene TRBJ2-7, with 10 bases that match TRBD1. Germline-derived CDR1 and CDR2 are SGHAT and FQNNGV. V dropped 3 bases and J dropped 2; count of bases not matched to a gene: 1. The CDR3 contains 14 residues. In DNA form, the CDR3 reads TGTGCCAGCAGCTTTGGGACAGGGGCCTACGAGCAGTACGTC. It yields the protein CASSFGTGAYEQYV.

The V and J genes are TRBV6-1 and TRBJ2-1; 11 nucleotides agree with TRBD2. V shed 0 bases and J 6 bases; nucleotides not matched to a gene: 4. The CDR3 extends over 16 amino acids. Germline V lookup: CDR1 MNHNS, CDR2 SASEGT. CDR3 loop: CASSEAALAGGNEQFF. The CDR3 DNA is TGTGCCAGCAGTGAAGCGGCGCTAGCGGGGGGCAATGAGCAGTTCTTC.